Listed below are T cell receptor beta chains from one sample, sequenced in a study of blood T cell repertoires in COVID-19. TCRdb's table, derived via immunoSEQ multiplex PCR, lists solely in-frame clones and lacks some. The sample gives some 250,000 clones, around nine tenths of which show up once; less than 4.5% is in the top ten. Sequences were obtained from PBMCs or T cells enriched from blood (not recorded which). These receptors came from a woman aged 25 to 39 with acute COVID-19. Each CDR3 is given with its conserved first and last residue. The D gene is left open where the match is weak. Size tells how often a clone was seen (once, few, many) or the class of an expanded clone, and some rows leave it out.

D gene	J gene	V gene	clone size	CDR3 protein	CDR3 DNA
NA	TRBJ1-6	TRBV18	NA	CASSPAQGRDSPLHF	TGTGCCAGCTCACCGGCACAGGGTCGCGATTCACCCCTCCACTTT
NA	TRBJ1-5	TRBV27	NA	CASSLEGFLNSNQPQHF	TGTGCCAGCAGTTTGGAGGGGTTCTTGAATAGCAATCAGCCCCAGCATTTT
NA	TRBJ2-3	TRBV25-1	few	CASSAGGGPRTDTQYF	TGTGCCAGCAGCGCCGGCGGAGGACCTAGGACAGATACGCAGTATTTT
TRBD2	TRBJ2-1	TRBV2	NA	CASTRLAGAYNEQFF	TGTGCCAGCACCCGACTAGCGGGGGCGTACAATGAGCAGTTCTTC
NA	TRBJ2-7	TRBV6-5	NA	CASSYSILGYEQYF	TGTGCCAGCAGTTACTCGATCCTAGGCTACGAGCAGTACTTC
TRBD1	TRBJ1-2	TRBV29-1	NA	CSVEVVSGQGGYTF	TGCAGCGTTGAAGTGGTATCAGGACAGGGAGGCTACACCTTC
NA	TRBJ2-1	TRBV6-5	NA	CASLTSYSYNEQFF	TGTGCCAGCCTCACTTCCTACTCCTACAATGAGCAGTTCTTC
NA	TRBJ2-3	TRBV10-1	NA	CASNSQGADTQYF	TGCGCCAGCAACTCCCAGGGCGCAGATACGCAGTATTTT
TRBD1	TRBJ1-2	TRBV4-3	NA	CASSQGTGSNYGYTF	TGCGCCAGCAGCCAAGGGACAGGTTCAAACTATGGCTACACCTTC
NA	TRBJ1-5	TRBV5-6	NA	CASSSLTAPQHF	TGTGCCAGCAGCTCCCTGACAGCGCCCCAGCATTTT
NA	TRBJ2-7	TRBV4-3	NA	CASSQGVQGMEQYF	TGCGCCAGCAGCCAGGGCGTACAGGGAATGGAGCAGTACTTC
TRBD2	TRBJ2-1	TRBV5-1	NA	CASSLGIAGDYNEQFF	TGCGCCAGCAGCTTGGGCATAGCGGGGGATTACAATGAGCAGTTCTTC
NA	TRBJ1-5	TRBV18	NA	CASSPVDSLRNQPQHF	TGTGCCAGCTCACCCGTAGACAGCCTCCGCAATCAGCCCCAGCATTTT
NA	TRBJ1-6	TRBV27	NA	CASSSLQVLDNSPLHF	TGTGCCAGCAGTTCGCTACAGGTACTTGATAATTCACCCCTCCACTTT
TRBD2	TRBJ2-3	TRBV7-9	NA	CASSRPGAGESTDTQYF	TGTGCCAGCAGCCGTCCGGGAGCGGGGGAGAGCACAGATACGCAGTATTTT
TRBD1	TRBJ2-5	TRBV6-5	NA	CASKGQGWETQYF	TGTGCCAGCAAGGGACAGGGTTGGGAGACCCAGTACTTC
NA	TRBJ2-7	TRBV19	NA	CASSTQYEQYF	TGTGCCAGTAGTACACAGTACGAGCAGTACTTC
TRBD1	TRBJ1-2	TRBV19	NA	CASSKTGKGFGYTF	TGTGCCAGTAGCAAGACAGGGAAAGGATTTGGCTACACCTTC
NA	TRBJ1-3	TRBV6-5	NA	CASSYERETSGNTIYF	TGTGCCAGCAGTTACGAGCGGGAGACCTCTGGAAACACCATATATTTT
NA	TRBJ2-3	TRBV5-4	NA	CASSFQGGGLTDTQYF	TGTGCCAGCAGCTTCCAGGGAGGGGGGCTCACAGATACGCAGTATTTT
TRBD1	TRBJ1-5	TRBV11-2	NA	CASSRTSGGAGNQPQHF	TGTGCCAGCAGTCGTACATCAGGGGGCGCCGGGAATCAGCCCCAGCATTTT
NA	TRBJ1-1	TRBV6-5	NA	CASSNDRIEAFF	TGTGCCAGCAGCAATGACAGGATTGAAGCTTTCTTT
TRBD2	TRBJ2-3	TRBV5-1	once	CASSPTRLAGGQDTQYF	TGCGCCAGCAGCCCAACTAGACTAGCGGGGGGGCAGGATACGCAGTATTTT
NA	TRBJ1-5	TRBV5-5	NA	CASSLTVDSRNQPQHF	TGTGCCAGCAGCTTGACGGTGGATAGCCGTAATCAGCCCCAGCATTTT
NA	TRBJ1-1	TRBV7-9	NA	CASSSRPGGGEAFF	TGTGCCAGCAGCTCGCGCCCGGGGGGTGGTGAAGCTTTCTTT
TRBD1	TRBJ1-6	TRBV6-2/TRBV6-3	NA	CASSYQTGGGSPLHF	TGTGCCAGCAGTTACCAGACAGGGGGCGGTTCACCCCTCCACTTT
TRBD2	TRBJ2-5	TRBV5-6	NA	CASSFRLAGQETQYF	TGTGCCAGCAGCTTTCGACTAGCGGGACAAGAGACCCAGTACTTC
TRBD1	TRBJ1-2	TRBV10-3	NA	CAISELGQNYGYTF	TGTGCCATCAGTGAATTGGGACAGAACTATGGCTACACCTTC
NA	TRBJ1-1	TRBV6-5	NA	CASRGQYTEAFF	TGTGCCAGCAGAGGACAGTACACTGAAGCTTTCTTT
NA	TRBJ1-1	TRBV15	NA	CATSRGANTEAFF	TGTGCCACCAGCAGAGGCGCGAACACTGAAGCTTTCTTT
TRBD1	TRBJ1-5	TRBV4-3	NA	CASSQDTGDNQPQHF	TGCGCCAGCAGCCAAGATACAGGGGACAATCAGCCCCAGCATTTT
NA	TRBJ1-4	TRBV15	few	CATSRERGRTREKLFF	TGTGCCACCAGCAGGGAACGGGGGAGGACACGGGAAAAACTGTTTTTT
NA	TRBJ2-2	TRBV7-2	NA	CASSFSGNTGELFF	TGTGCCAGCAGCTTTAGCGGAAACACCGGGGAGCTGTTTTTT
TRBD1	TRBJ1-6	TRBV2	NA	CASRGRQGTSYNSPLHF	TGTGCCAGCAGGGGAAGACAGGGCACCTCCTATAATTCACCCCTCCACTTT
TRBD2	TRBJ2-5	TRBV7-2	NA	CASSLVSTSGGDQETQYF	TGTGCCAGCAGCTTAGTCTCGACTAGCGGGGGGGACCAAGAGACCCAGTACTTC
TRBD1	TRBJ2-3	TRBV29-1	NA	CSVVPTGGWDTQYF	TGCAGCGTTGTTCCGACAGGGGGCTGGGATACGCAGTATTTT
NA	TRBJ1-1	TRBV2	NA	CASSKGESGSTEAFF	TGTGCCAGCAGCAAGGGGGAGTCGGGATCGACTGAAGCTTTCTTT
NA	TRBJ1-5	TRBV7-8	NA	CASSRLTGESWPQHF	TGTGCCAGCAGCCGATTAACAGGTGAATCATGGCCCCAGCATTTT
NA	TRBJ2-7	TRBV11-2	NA	CASSLDSRVYEQYF	TGTGCCAGCAGCTTAGACTCCAGGGTCTACGAGCAGTACTTC
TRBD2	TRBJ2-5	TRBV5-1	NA	CASSLRTSGGLETQYF	TGCGCCAGCAGCTTAAGGACTAGCGGGGGGCTGGAGACCCAGTACTTC
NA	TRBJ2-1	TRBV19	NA	CASMPGRVGSNEQFF	TGTGCCAGTATGCCCGGCAGGGTCGGGAGTAATGAGCAGTTCTTC
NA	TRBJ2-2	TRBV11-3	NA	CASSYGTQNTGELFF	TGTGCCAGCAGCTATGGGACACAGAACACCGGGGAGCTGTTTTTT
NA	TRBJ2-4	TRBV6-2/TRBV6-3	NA	CASSYSKAGDKNIQYF	TGTGCCAGCAGTTACTCGAAGGCCGGGGACAAAAACATTCAGTACTTC
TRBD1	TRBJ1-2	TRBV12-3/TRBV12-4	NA	CATPGQGNGYTF	TGTGCCACCCCTGGACAGGGGAATGGCTACACCTTC
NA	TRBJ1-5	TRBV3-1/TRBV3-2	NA	CASSQEAGKQPQHF	TGTGCCAGCAGCCAAGAGGCAGGGAAGCAGCCCCAGCATTTT
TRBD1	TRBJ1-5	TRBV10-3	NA	CAISQQKPGQGNQPQHF	TGTGCCATCAGCCAACAGAAACCGGGACAGGGCAATCAGCCCCAGCATTTT
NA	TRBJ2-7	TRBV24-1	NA	CATSDPRERSEQYF	TGTGCCACCAGTGACCCTCGAGAACGGAGTGAGCAGTACTTC
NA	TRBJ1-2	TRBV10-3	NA	CAISRGGAYGYTF	TGTGCCATCAGTAGGGGGGGCGCCTATGGCTACACCTTC
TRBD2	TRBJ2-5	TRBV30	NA	CAWSVLRSGAQYF	TGTGCCTGGAGTGTTCTTAGGAGCGGGGCCCAGTACTTC
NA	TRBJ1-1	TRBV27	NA	CASSLPGRGTEAFF	TGTGCCAGCAGTTTGCCGGGTCGTGGCACTGAAGCTTTCTTT
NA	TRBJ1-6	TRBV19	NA	CASKGTISSYNSPLHF	TGTGCCAGTAAGGGGACAATCAGCTCCTATAATTCACCCCTCCACTTT
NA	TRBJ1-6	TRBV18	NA	CASSLSPEPGNSPLHF	TGTGCCAGCTCACTTTCCCCTGAGCCTGGTAATTCACCCCTCCACTTT
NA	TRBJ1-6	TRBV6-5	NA	CASSQGNYGSPLHF	TGTGCCAGCAGCCAGGGGAACTATGGTTCACCCCTCCACTTT
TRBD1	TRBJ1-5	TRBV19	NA	CAILWRDRALYSNQPQHF	TGTGCCATCTTGTGGCGGGACAGGGCGCTTTATAGCAATCAGCCCCAGCATTTT
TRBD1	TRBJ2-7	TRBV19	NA	CASSRTGSEQYF	TGTGCCAGTAGTCGGACAGGTTCCGAGCAGTACTTC
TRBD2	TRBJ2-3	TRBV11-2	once	CASSLRGGSTDTQYF	TGTGCCAGCAGCCTTCGGGGGGGGAGCACAGATACGCAGTATTTT
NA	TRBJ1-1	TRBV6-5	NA	CASRLTGNTEAFF	TGTGCCAGCAGGCTGACAGGGAACACTGAAGCTTTCTTT
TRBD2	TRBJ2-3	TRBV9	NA	CASSVLVSGGADTQYF	TGTGCCAGCAGCGTACTGGTTAGCGGGGGCGCAGATACGCAGTATTTT
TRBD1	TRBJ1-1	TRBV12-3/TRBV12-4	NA	CASSNTGGAEAFF	TGTGCCAGCAGTAATACAGGGGGGGCTGAAGCTTTCTTT